This paragraph covers one TCR beta chain sequence. Germline V gives CDR1 SGDLS, CDR2 YYNGEE. This CDR3 has 13 residues. V lost 7 bases and J lost 7, with 14 bases in between. Indicated time point: blood 4 weeks post-SBRT, at nephrectomy. Treatment reported: 15 Gy SBRT to primary tumor, nephrectomy 4 weeks later. Assay used: immunoSEQ multiplex PCR; TCRdb lists only in-frame clones, some missing. In the table there are approximately 90,000 clones, around four fifths of which are singletons. The data stem from a study of radiation and T cells in renal cell carcinoma. This receptor was taken from a man aged 45-65 years with renal cell carcinoma. J is TRBJ2-2 and V is TRBV9, with D unresolved. Sample: blood, taken from a patient whose treatment included radiotherapy and nephrectomy. The chain's CDR3 is CASCPAPGGELFF. In nucleotides, the CDR3 is TGTGCCAGCTGTCCCGCCCCTGGCGGGGAGCTGTTTTTT.